This entry lists 28 T cell receptor beta chains sequenced from one sample in a study of T cell repertoires in cytomegalovirus infection. TCRdb reprocessed the reads with MiXCR, giving one entry per CDR3 protein. Of about 700,000 distinct CDR3 sequences listed, roughly 36% were seen once; the top ten hold 15% to 20%. The antigens for these receptors are not known. The sample here was cultured PBMCs, taken from culture after CMV antigen stimulation. The receptors were sampled from a human donor in good health (CMV status not recorded). Some clones in this sample may be carry-over from other donors' samples.

This clonotype was picked up many times. The chain carries TRBV7-2 and TRBJ2-3; D uncertain. V was clipped by 7 bases and J by 4 bases, with 6 bases between them. The germline V gene has CDR1 SGHTA and CDR2 FQGNSA. The CDR3 is 11 residues long. The CDR3 DNA sequence: TGTGCCAGCACCTACTCAGATACGCAGTATTTT. As protein: CASTYSDTQYF.

This rearrangement joins TRBV3-1 to TRBJ2-1; D is perhaps TRBD2 (7 bases). This CDR3 region has 18 residues. Trimming took 1 base from V and 6 from J, leaving 22 bases between them. CDR1 is LGHDT and CDR2 is YNNKEL in the germline V gene (reference sequence). The DNA of the CDR3 is TGTGCCAGCAGCCAAGGGGGGGGGCTACCCGGTAGGGGCAATGAGCAGTTCTTC. It specifies CASSQGGGLPGRGNEQFF.

V and J are TRBV4-1 and TRBJ2-7; maybe TRBD2 (5 bases). The germline V gene encodes CDR1 MGHRA and CDR2 YSYEKL. The CDR3 spans 17 residues. V dropped 0 bases and J dropped 3 bases, with 18 bases sitting between them. The CDR3 coding sequence is TGCGCCAGCAGCCAAGATCGCCCTGGGAGCGGTCTCTACGAGCAGTACTTC. Protein product: CASSQDRPGSGLYEQYF.

This clonotype was seen many times. V usage is TRBV7-2 and J usage is TRBJ2-4; no clear D. CDR3 size: 14 residues. Deletions cut 1 base from V and 0 bases from J, with 4 bases between. CDR1 is SGHTA and CDR2 is FQGNSA in the germline V gene. The DNA for the CDR3 is TGTGCCAGCAGCTTAGGGTCAGCCAAAAACATTCAGTACTTC. Its protein is CASSLGSAKNIQYF.

The gene calls are TRBV19 and TRBJ2-6, with unresolved D. Deletions cut 0 bases from V and 0 bases from J, with 12 bases between. This CDR3 region has 18 residues. Per the germline V gene, CDR1 is LNHDA and CDR2 is SQIVND (reference sequence). The CDR3 bases are TGTGCCAGTAGTATAGATCCTATAGCTCGCTCTGGGGCCAACGTCCTGACTTTC. It encodes CASSIDPIARSGANVLTF.

The chain is built from TRBV7-8 and TRBJ2-1; 9 nucleotides align to TRBD2. The V gene end was trimmed by 5 bases and the J gene end by 13 bases; junction bases not matched to a gene: 6. CDR3 length: 12 residues. Per the germline V gene, CDR1 is SGHVS and CDR2 is FQNEAQ. As DNA, the CDR3 is TGTGCCAGCAGCGCAGGGACTAGCTTCCAGTTCTTC. This translates into CASSAGTSFQFF. The full variable domain, completed using reference TRBV7-8 and TRBJ2-1, is GAGVSQSPRYKVAKRGQDVALRCDPISGHVSLFWYQQALGQGPEFLTYFQNEAQLDKSGLPSDRFFAERPEGSVSTLKIQRTQQEDSAVYLCASSAGTSFQFFGPGTRLTVL.

This clonotype occurred a few times. The rearrangement joins TRBV12-3 or TRBV12-4 to TRBJ1-3, with D hard to call. The CDR3 covers 15 residues. The germline V and J ends were trimmed by 7 bases and 1 base, with 14 bases remaining between them. The CDR3 sequence is CASTTWWSSGNTIYF. As DNA, the CDR3 is TGTGCCAGCACCACTTGGTGGAGTTCTGGAAACACCATATATTTT.

The chain carries TRBV7-8 and TRBJ2-3; D may be TRBD2 (6 bases). CDR1 is SGHVS and CDR2 is FQNEAQ in the germline V gene. The germline V and J ends were trimmed by 4 bases and 0 bases, with 14 bases remaining between them. The CDR3 runs 16 residues. Written as DNA, the CDR3 is TGTGCCAGCAGCTCGGGAGTTCGACCCAGCACAGATACGCAGTATTTT. Amino acid sequence: CASSSGVRPSTDTQYF.

This clonotype was seen repeatedly, ten times or more. The chain links TRBV7-8 to TRBJ1-3; D not resolved. In germline, CDR1 is SGHVS, CDR2 FQNEAQ. The CDR3 runs to 13 residues. The germline V and J ends were trimmed by 3 bases and 0 bases, with 3 bases remaining between them. Written as DNA, the CDR3 is TGTGCCAGCAGCTTTGGCTCTGGAAACACCATATATTTT. Its protein is CASSFGSGNTIYF.

This clonotype has a handful of counts. The chain couples TRBV27 to TRBJ2-1, with D possibly matching TRBD2 (6 bases). Germline CDR1 is MNHEY and CDR2 is SMNVEV (reference sequence). V lost 6 bases, J lost 8 bases, and 14 bases lay in between. This CDR3 spans 13 amino acids. The chain's CDR3 is CASRSSDSHEQFF. CDR3 DNA sequence: TGTGCCAGCAGGTCTAGCGATTCCCATGAGCAGTTCTTC.

In its sample, this clonotype was seen many times. The J gene is TRBJ2-5, the V gene TRBV7-2, with TRBD2 matching over 8 bases. Germline assignment: CDR1 SGHTA and CDR2 FQGNSA. The length of the CDR3 is 17 residues. Trimming cost V 0 bases and J 2 bases; bases outside gene matches: 8. The chain's CDR3 is CASSLALRRGAQETQYF. CDR3 bases: TGTGCCAGCAGCTTAGCGCTCCGGCGGGGGGCTCAAGAGACCCAGTACTTC.

As concerns this clonotype: One junction end disagrees with the germline gene, perhaps due to a read error. The chain carries TRBV7-9 and TRBJ2-7; D is unresolved. The germline CDR1 and CDR2 sequences are SEHNR and FQNEAQ (reference sequence). CDR3 length: 17 amino acids. The CDR3 DNA sequence: TGTGTCAGCATCGCCGCCGGCGACCCTGTGAGCTCCTACGAGCAGTACTTC. Its protein product is CVSIAAGDPVSSYEQYF.

In its sample, this clonotype was seen a few times. The chain employs TRBV10-2 and TRBJ2-3, with TRBD2 matching over 14 bases. The CDR3 extends over 19 amino acids. Trimming took 4 bases from V and 2 from J; bases not matched to a gene: 11. Germline loops: CDR1 WSHSY, CDR2 SAAADI. The CDR3 bases are TGCGCCAGCAGTGGTTTTACGGGACTAGCGGGGGCCAACACAGATACGCAGTATTTT. Translating it yields CASSGFTGLAGANTDTQYF.

This clonotype has a handful of counts. The chain couples TRBV19 to TRBJ2-7; 10 bases match TRBD1. V shed 3 bases and J 3 bases; nucleotides not matched to a gene: 5. The CDR3 sequence is 15 residues long. Per germline, CDR1 LNHDA and CDR2 SQIVND (reference sequence). This CDR3 is CASSIEGQGIYEQYF. The CDR3 DNA follows: TGTGCCAGTAGTATCGAGGGACAGGGGATCTACGAGCAGTACTTC.

CDR3 sequence: CSARDRRHPYSEQYF. CDR3 coding DNA: TGCAGTGCTAGAGATAGGCGGCACCCGTACAGCGAGCAGTACTTC. This chain connects TRBV20-1 to TRBJ2-7; D is uncertain. V was clipped by 0 bases and J by 6 bases, with 18 bases between them. The length of the CDR3 is 15 residues. The germline V gene has CDR1 DFQATT and CDR2 SNEGSKA (reference sequence).

The chain joins TRBV5-1 to TRBJ2-1; perhaps TRBD1 as D (6 bases). Germline CDR1 and CDR2: SGHRS and YFSETQ. The CDR3 loop spans 17 amino acids. Trimming cost V 7 bases and J 0 bases, with 20 bases left between them. CDR3 sequence (DNA): TGCGCCAGCTGGGGGCAGGGTACAGGGAGCTCCTACAATGAGCAGTTCTTC. Translated: CASWGQGTGSSYNEQFF.

In DNA form, the CDR3 reads TGCAGTGCGCCCCCGGGACGGGGCCACAATGAGCAGTTCTTC. It is translated as CSAPPGRGHNEQFF. V gene TRBV20-1 combines with J gene TRBJ2-1; possibly TRBD1 or TRBD2 for D (5 bases each). The germline gives CDR1 DFQATT, CDR2 SNEGSKA (reference sequence). Trimming removed 6 bases from V and 5 bases from J, with 17 bases in between. This CDR3 is built from 14 residues.

This clonotype was seen only a few times. The chain links TRBV7-8 to TRBJ1-5; D gene uncertain. V lost 3 bases and J lost 9, with 18 bases in between. There are 15 residues in the CDR3. Germline CDR1 and CDR2: SGHVS and FQNEAQ. The CDR3: CASSLIGGPPGPQHF. CDR3 nucleotides: TGTGCCAGCAGCTTGATAGGAGGGCCCCCTGGGCCCCAGCATTTT. The variable domain in full, with the rest retrieved from reference TRBV7-8 and TRBJ1-5, is GAGVSQSPRYKVAKRGQDVALRCDPISGHVSLFWYQQALGQGPEFLTYFQNEAQLDKSGLPSDRFFAERPEGSVSTLKIQRTQQEDSAVYLCASSLIGGPPGPQHFGDGTRLSIL.

This clonotype was picked up many times. V and J are TRBV7-8 and TRBJ1-1, with 9 positions matching TRBD1. Trimming removed 4 bases from V and 5 bases from J; junction bases left unmatched: 5. Germline-derived CDR1 and CDR2 are SGHVS and FQNEAQ. The CDR3 is 14 amino acids. This CDR3 reads CASSSHGQGTEAFF. The CDR3, as DNA: TGTGCCAGCAGCTCCCACGGACAGGGGACTGAAGCTTTCTTT.

This clonotype was found a few times. This chain joins TRBV6-2 or TRBV6-3 and TRBJ2-7, with 8 bases lining up with TRBD2. The ends lost 7 bases at V and 3 bases at J; junction bases unmatched: 8. CDR3 length: 14 residues. The V gene's germline CDR1 is MNHEY and CDR2 SVGEGT. CDR3 DNA: TGTGCCAGCAAATTTAAACTAGCGGACTACGAGCAGTACTTC. Translating it yields CASKFKLADYEQYF.

The rearrangement joins TRBV7-8 to TRBJ2-2, with D tentatively TRBD2 (5 bases). This CDR3 contains 17 residues. Germline CDR1 and CDR2: SGHVS and FQNEAQ. The V end was cut by 5 bases, the J end by 7 bases, with 23 bases between. The CDR3 spells CASSIYLAKSSYGELFF. CDR3 sequence (DNA): TGTGCCAGCAGCATTTATCTAGCAAAGTCGAGTTACGGGGAGCTGTTTTTT.

The V gene is TRBV4-1, the J gene TRBJ2-6; D not resolved. V was pared by 1 base and J by 0 bases, with 10 bases between. Germline V gene lookup returns CDR1 MGHRA and CDR2 YSYEKL. The CDR3 runs to 17 residues. CDR3 loop: CASSQGTYRSGANVLTF. The CDR3 DNA reads as TGCGCCAGCAGCCAAGGGACGTACCGCTCTGGGGCCAACGTCCTGACTTTC.

This clonotype was seen only once. DNA of the CDR3: TGTGCCAGCAGCCAGGAGGGACAGGGGATTTCACCCCTCCACTTT. Residues: CASSQEGQGISPLHF. This rearrangement joins TRBV4-2 to TRBJ1-6, with 10 bases lining up with TRBD1. Germline V gene data show CDR1 as LGHNA and CDR2 as YNFKEQ. The CDR3 runs to 15 residues. The J segment lost 9 bases and the V segment lost 3 bases, leaving 5 bases of the junction unmatched.

A single count supports this clonotype. CDR3 amino acids: CAIKRQGDTEAFF. The CDR3 DNA is TGTGCCATCAAACGACAGGGGGACACTGAAGCTTTCTTT. The chain employs TRBV10-3 and TRBJ1-1, with 9 bases matching TRBD1. J gave up 3 bases and V 7 bases, and 3 bases lay outside the gene matches. Germline CDR1 is ENHRY and CDR2 is SYGVKD. There are 13 residues in the CDR3.

The V and J genes are TRBV4-1 and TRBJ1-2, with 9 positions matching TRBD1. The CDR3 covers 16 residues. The V and J ends lost 3 bases and 4 bases, in that order; junction bases with no gene match: 9. Per the germline V gene, CDR1 is MGHRA and CDR2 is YSYEKL. The CDR3 region has the DNA TGCGCCAGCAGCCAGATTCCCGGACAGGGGACCTATGGCTACACCTTC. It specifies CASSQIPGQGTYGYTF.

This clonotype was observed a few times. The chain employs TRBV5-1 and TRBJ1-1; D is uncertain. Trimming took 0 bases from V and 2 from J, leaving 8 bases between them. This CDR3 contains 14 residues. Germline V gene lookup returns CDR1 SGHRS and CDR2 YFSETQ. The DNA for the CDR3 is TGCGCCAGCAGCTTGGATCCCCATAACACTGAAGCTTTCTTT. This encodes CASSLDPHNTEAFF.

This clonotype was observed a single time. The chain employs TRBV19 and TRBJ1-5, with D perhaps matching TRBD1 (5 bases). V dropped 5 bases and J dropped 0 bases, with 14 bases sitting between them. The CDR3 covers 16 residues. CDR1 and CDR2 from the germline V gene are LNHDA and SQIVND (reference sequence). The CDR3: CASSQRFGGSNQPQHF. The CDR3 DNA is TGTGCCAGTAGTCAACGCTTTGGGGGTAGCAATCAGCCCCAGCATTTT.

V gene TRBV7-9 combines with J gene TRBJ1-2; the match to TRBD1 covers 10 bases. The germline gives CDR1 SEHNR, CDR2 FQNEAQ (reference sequence). Trimming removed 2 bases from V and 1 base from J; junction bases left unmatched: 7. The CDR3 contains 17 residues. DNA of the CDR3: TGTGCCAGCAGCTTAACGCAAGGGACAGGGGATAACTATGGCTACACCTTC. Its protein is CASSLTQGTGDNYGYTF.